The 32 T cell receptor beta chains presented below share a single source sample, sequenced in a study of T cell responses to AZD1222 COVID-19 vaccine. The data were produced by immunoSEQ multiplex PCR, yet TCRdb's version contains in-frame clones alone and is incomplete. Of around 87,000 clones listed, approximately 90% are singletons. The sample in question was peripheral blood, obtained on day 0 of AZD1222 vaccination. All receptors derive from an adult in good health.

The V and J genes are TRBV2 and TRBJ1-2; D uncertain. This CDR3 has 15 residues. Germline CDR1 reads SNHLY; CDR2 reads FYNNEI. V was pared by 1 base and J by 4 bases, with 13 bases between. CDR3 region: CASSEVRRLSYGYTF. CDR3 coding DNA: TGTGCCAGCAGTGAAGTAAGGCGGCTCAGCTATGGCTACACCTTC.

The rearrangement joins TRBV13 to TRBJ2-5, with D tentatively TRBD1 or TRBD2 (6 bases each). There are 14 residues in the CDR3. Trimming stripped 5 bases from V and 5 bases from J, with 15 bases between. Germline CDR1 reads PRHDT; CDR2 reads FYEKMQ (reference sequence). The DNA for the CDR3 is TGTGCCAGCAGCAGGTCAGGGGCGGGGGAGACCCAGTACTTC. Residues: CASSRSGAGETQYF.

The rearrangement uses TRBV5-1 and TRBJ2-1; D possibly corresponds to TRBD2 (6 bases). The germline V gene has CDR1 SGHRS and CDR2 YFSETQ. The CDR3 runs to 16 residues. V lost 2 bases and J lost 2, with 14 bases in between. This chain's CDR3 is CASSLELAETYNEQFF. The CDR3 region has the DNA TGCGCCAGCAGCTTAGAACTAGCAGAAACCTACAATGAGCAGTTCTTC.

For the CDR3, the DNA is TGTGCCCGCAGAATGCCGGGCCCTTCTCGAAATTCACCCCTCCACTTT. Its translation is CARRMPGPSRNSPLHF. The J gene is TRBJ1-6, the V gene TRBV30; D gene unclear. Trimming stripped 8 bases from V and 7 bases from J, with 24 bases between. In germline, CDR1 is GTSNPN, CDR2 SVGIG (reference sequence). The CDR3 has 16 residues.

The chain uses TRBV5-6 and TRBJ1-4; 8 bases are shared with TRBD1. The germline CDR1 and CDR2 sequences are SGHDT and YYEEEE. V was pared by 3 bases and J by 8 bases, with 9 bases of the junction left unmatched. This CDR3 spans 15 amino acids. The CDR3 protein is CASSSATGEAEKLFF. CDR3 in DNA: TGTGCCAGCAGCTCGGCGACAGGGGAGGCCGAAAAACTGTTTTTT.

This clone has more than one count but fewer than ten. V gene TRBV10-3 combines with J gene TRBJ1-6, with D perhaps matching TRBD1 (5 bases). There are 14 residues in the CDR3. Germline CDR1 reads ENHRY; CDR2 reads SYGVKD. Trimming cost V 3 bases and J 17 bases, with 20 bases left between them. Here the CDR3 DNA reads TGTGCCATCAGTGAAGGGGCCAACTTGGAAGCTGTCCACTTT. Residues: CAISEGANLEAVHF.

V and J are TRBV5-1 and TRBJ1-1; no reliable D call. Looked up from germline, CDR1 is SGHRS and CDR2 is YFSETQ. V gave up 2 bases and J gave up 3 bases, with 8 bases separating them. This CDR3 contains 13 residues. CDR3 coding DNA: TGCGCCAGCAGCTTCGGGGTCGACACTGAAGCTTTCTTT. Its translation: CASSFGVDTEAFF.

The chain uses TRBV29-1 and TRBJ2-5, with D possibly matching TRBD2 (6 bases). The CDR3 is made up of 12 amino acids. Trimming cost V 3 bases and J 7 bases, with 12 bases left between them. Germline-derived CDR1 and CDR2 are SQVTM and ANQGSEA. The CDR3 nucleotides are TGCAGCGTTGAGGAGGGGATGGGGACCCAGTACTTC. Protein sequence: CSVEEGMGTQYF.

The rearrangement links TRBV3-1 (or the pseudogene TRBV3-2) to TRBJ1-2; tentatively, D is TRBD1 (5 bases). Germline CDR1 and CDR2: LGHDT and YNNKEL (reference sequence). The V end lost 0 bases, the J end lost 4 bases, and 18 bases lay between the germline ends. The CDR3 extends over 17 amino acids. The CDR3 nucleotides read TGTGCCAGCAGCCAAGAATTCATGCAGGGCCGTCCCTATGGCTACACCTTC. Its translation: CASSQEFMQGRPYGYTF.

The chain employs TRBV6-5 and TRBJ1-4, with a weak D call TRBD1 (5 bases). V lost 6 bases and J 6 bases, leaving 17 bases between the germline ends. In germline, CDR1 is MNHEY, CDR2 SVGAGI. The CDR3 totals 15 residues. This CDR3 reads CASRGPMEEYEKLFF. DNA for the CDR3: TGTGCCAGCAGGGGGCCTATGGAAGAATATGAAAAACTGTTTTTT.

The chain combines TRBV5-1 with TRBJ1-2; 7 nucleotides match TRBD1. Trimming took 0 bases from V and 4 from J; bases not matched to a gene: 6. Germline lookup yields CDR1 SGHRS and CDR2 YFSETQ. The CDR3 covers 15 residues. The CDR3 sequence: CASSLADRDFYGYTF. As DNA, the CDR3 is TGCGCCAGCAGCTTGGCCGACAGGGATTTCTATGGCTACACCTTC.

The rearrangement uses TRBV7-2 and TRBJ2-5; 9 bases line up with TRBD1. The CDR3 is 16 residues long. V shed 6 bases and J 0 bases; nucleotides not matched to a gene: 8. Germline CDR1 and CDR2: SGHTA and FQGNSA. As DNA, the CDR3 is TGTGCCAGCAGGGGACAGGGCCATCTTAACCAAGAGACCCAGTACTTC. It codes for CASRGQGHLNQETQYF. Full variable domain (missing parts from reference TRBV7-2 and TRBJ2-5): GAGVSQSPSNKVTEKGKDVELRCDPISGHTALYWYRQSLGQGLEFLIYFQGNSAPDKSGLPSDRFSAERTGGSVSTLTIQRTQQEDSAVYLCASRGQGHLNQETQYFGPGTRLLVL.

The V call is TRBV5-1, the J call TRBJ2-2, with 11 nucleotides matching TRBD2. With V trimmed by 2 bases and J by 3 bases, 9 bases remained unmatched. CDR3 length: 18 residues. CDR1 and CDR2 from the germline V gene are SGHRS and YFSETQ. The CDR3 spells CASSFSELAGGYTGELFF. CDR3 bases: TGCGCCAGCAGCTTTTCCGAGCTAGCGGGAGGTTACACCGGGGAGCTGTTTTTT.

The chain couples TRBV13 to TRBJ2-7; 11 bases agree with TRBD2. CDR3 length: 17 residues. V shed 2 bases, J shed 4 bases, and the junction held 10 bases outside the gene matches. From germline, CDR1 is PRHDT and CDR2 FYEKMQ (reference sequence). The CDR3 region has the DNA TGTGCCAGCAGCTTAAGAGCCCAGACTAGCGGGACTTACGAGCAGTACTTC. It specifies CASSLRAQTSGTYEQYF. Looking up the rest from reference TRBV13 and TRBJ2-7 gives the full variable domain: AAGVIQSPRHLIKEKRETATLKCYPIPRHDTVYWYQQGPGQDPQFLISFYEKMQSDKGSIPDRFSAQQFSDYHSELNMSSLELGDSALYFCASSLRAQTSGTYEQYFGPGTRLTVT.

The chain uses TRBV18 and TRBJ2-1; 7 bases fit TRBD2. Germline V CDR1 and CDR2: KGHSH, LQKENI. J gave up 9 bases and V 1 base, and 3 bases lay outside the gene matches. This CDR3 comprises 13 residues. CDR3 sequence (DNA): TGTGCCAGCTCACCACAGGGGAGGGCTGAGCAGTTCTTC. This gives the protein CASSPQGRAEQFF.

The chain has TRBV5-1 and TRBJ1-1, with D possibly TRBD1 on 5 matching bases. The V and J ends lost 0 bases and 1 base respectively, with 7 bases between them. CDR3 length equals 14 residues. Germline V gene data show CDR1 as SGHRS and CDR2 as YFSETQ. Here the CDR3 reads CASSLGGRNTEAFF. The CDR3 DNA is TGCGCCAGCAGCTTGGGGGGGAGGAACACTGAAGCTTTCTTT.

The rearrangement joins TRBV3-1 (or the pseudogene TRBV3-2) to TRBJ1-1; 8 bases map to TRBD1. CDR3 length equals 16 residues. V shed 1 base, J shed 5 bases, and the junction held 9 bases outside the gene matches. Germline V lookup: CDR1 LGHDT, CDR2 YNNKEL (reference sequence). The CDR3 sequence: CASSQVSTGAATEAFF. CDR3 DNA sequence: TGTGCCAGCAGCCAAGTTTCGACAGGGGCGGCGACTGAAGCTTTCTTT.

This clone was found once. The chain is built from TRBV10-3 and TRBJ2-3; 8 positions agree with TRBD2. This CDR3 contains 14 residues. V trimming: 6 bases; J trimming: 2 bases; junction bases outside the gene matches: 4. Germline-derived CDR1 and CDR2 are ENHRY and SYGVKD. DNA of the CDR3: TGTGCCATCAGCCCCGGGAGGGCCACAGATACGCAGTATTTT. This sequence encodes CAISPGRATDTQYF.

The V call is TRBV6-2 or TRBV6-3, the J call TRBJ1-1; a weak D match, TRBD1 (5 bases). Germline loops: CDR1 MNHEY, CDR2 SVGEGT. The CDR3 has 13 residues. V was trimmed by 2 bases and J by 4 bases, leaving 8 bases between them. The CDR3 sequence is CASSYLGATEAFF. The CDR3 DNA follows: TGTGCCAGCAGTTACCTCGGGGCCACTGAAGCTTTCTTT.

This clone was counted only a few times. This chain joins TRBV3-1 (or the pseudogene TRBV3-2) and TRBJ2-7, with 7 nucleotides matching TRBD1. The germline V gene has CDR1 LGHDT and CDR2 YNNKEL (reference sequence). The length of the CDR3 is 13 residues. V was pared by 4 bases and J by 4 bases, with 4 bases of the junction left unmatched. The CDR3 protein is CASSLRQGYEQYF. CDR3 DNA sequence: TGTGCCAGCAGCCTACGACAGGGATACGAGCAGTACTTC.

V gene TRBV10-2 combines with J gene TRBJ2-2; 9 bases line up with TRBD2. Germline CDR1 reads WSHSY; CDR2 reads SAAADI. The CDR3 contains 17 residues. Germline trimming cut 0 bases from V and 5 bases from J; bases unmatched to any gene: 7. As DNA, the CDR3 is TGCGCCAGCAGTGAGTCGATGGCGGGGGGGAGAACCGGGGAGCTGTTTTTT. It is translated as CASSESMAGGRTGELFF.

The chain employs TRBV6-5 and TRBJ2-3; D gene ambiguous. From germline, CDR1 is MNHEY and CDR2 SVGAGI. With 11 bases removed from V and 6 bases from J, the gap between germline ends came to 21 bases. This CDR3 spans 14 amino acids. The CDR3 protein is CAAASIGLGDTQYF. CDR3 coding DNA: TGTGCCGCCGCTAGTATAGGGCTAGGGGATACGCAGTATTTT.

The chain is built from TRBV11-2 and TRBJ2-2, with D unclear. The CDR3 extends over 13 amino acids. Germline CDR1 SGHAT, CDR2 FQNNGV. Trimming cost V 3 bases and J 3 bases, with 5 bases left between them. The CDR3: CASSLEYTGELFF. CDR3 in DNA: TGTGCCAGCAGCTTGGAATACACCGGGGAGCTGTTTTTT.

CDR3 residues: CASSLRDGGRTEAFF. The CDR3 nucleotides read TGTGCCAGCAGCCTCCGGGACGGAGGTAGGACTGAAGCTTTCTTT. The rearrangement links TRBV5-4 to TRBJ1-1; D might be TRBD1 (5 bases). V shed 4 bases and J shed 5 bases, with 18 bases lying between them. The CDR3 totals 15 residues. Germline V gives CDR1 SGHNT, CDR2 YYREEE (reference sequence).

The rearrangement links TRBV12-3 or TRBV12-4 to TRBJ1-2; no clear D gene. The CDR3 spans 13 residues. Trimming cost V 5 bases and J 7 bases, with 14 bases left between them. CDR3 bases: TGTGCCAGCAGTCCATTGGGAGGGTCTGGCTACACCTTC. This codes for CASSPLGGSGYTF.

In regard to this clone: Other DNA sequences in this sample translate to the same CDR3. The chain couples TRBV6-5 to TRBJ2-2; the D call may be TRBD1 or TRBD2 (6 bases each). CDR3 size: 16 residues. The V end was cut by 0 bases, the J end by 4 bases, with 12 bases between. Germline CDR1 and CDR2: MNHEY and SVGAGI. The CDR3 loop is CASSYSGGAGTGELFF. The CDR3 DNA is TGTGCCAGCAGTTACTCGGGGGGCGCCGGCACCGGGGAGCTGTTTTTT.

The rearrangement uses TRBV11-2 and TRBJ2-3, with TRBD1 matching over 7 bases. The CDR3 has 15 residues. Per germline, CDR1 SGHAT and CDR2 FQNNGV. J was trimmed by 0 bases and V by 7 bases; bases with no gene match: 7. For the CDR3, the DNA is TGTGCCAGCACCCCCACGACAGGGAGCACAGATACGCAGTATTTT. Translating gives CASTPTTGSTDTQYF. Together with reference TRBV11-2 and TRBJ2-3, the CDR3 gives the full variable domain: EAGVAQSPRYKIIEKRQSVAFWCNPISGHATLYWYQQILGQGPKLLIQFQNNGVVDDSQLPKDRFSAERLKGVDSTLKIQPAKLEDSAVYLCASTPTTGSTDTQYFGPGTRLTVL.

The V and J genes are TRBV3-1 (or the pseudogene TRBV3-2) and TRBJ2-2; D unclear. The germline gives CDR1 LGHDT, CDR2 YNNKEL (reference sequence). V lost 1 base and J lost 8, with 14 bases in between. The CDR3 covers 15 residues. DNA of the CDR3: TGTGCCAGCAGCCAAGGATGGCCTCCCCGGGGGGAGCTGTTTTTT. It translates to CASSQGWPPRGELFF.

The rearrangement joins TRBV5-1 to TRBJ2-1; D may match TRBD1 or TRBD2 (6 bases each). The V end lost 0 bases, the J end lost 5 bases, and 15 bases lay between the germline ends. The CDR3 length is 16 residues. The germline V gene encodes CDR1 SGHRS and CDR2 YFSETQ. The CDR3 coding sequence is TGCGCCAGCAGCTTGGCCCCGAAGGGGGGCCACAATGAGCAGTTCTTC. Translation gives CASSLAPKGGHNEQFF.

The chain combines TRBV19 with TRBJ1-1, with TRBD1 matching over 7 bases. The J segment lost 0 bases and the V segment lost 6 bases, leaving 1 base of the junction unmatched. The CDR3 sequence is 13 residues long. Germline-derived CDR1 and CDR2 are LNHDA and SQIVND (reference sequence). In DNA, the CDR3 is TGTGCCAGTAGGACAGGGATGAACACTGAAGCTTTCTTT. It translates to CASRTGMNTEAFF. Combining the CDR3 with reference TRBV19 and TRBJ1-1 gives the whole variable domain DGGITQSPKYLFRKEGQNVTLSCEQNLNHDAMYWYRQDPGQGLRLIYYSQIVNDFQKGDIAEGYSVSREKKESFPLTVTSAQKNPTAFYLCASRTGMNTEAFFGQGTRLTVV.

CDR3 nucleotides: TGTGCCAGCAGCTTATTTGGGGGCCAGAACACTGAAGCTTTCTTT. It specifies CASSLFGGQNTEAFF. The rearrangement links TRBV7-2 to TRBJ1-1; possibly TRBD1 for D (6 bases). The CDR3 is made up of 15 amino acids. Germline loops: CDR1 SGHTA, CDR2 FQGNSA. Deletions cut 2 bases from V and 1 base from J, with 11 bases between.

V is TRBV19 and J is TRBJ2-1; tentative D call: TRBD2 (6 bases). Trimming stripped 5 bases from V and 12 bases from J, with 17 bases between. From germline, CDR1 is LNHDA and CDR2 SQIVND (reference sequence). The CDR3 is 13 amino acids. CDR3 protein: CASSVRDSSGQFF. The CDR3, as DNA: TGTGCCAGTAGTGTACGGGACTCCTCAGGGCAGTTCTTC.